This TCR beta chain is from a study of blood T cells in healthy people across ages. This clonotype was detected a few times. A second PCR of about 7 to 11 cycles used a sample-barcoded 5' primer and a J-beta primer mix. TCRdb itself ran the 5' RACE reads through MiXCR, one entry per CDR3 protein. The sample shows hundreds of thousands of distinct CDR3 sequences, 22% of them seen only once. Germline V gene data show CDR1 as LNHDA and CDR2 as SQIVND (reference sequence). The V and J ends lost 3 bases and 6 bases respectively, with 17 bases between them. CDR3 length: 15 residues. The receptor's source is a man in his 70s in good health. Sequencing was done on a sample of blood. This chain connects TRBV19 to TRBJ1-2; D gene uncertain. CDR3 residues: CASSILTASINGYTF. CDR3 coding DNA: TGTGCCAGTAGTATTCTTACGGCGTCTATTAATGGCTACACCTTC.